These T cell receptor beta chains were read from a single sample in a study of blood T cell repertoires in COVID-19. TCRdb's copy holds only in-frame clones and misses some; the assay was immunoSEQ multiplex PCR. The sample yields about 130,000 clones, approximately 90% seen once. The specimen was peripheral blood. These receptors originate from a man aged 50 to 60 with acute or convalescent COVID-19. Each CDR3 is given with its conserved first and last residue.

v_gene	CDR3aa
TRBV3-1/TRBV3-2	CASSPTTSSHEQYF
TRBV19	CASSIMRGGADTQYF
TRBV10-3	CAAEPVRALTGIPNYGYTF
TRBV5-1	CASSFGQGVDTQYF
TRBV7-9	CASSLPRGFGETQYF
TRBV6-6	CASSYKTVSPGEQFF
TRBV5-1	CASSFAGPPYEQYF
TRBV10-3	CAISPRVEEPQHF
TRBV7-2	CASNRGVGTEAFF
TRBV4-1	CASSPYTSGSGNEQFF
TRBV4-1	CASSQLSTAIKNIQYF
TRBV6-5	CAIRGQETQYF
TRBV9	CASSVSYSGNSGELFF
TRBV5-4	CASSSADRTTDTQYF
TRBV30	CAGTPGQINYGYTF
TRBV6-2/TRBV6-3	CASSPLGVLQPQHF
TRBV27	CASSSQPWGGDNSPLHF
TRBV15	CATAGLMNTEAFF
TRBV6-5	CASRLGQFSGNTIYF
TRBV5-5	CASSLAAGLEKLFF
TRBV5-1	CASSPPGQQWSDSPLHF
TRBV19	CASSVGQGYNEQFF
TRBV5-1	CASNLGGQGSYEQYF
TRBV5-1	CASHRPDYTEAFF
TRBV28	CASSGGQTTEAFF
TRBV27	CASSPGLSVTEAFF
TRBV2	CASSELGGETQYF
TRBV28	CASSRDTRYEQYF
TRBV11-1	CASSERGGLTHTQYF
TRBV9	CASSVAPSSYEQYF
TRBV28	CASSSLMSGENQPQHF
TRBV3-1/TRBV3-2	CASTYRGTGAGNTIYF
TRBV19	CASSFAVRSNQPQHF
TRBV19	CASSIYPGSHNEQFF
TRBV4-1	CASSQGQGSRTGELFF
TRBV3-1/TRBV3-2	CASKAREENEKLFF
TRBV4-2	CASSQDEGMGANYGYTF
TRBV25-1	CASRESGQGVTEAFF
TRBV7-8	CASSPTRVTNEKLFF
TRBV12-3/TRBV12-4	CASSGGNEQFF
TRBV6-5	CASSYRLAGGETQYF
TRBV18	CASSQTGTGNTEAFF
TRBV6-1	CASSELRATEAFF
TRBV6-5	CASSYGPDYEQYF
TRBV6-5	CASSPPAGQPQHF
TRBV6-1	CASSEGQGTQYF
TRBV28	CASSPHLDNSPLHF
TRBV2	CASSGTSFVETQYF
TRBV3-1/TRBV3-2	CASSQATTNTGELFF
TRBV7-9	CANQGRRNTIYF
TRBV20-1	CSASQERYQPQHF
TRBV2	CASSRQGKTEAFF
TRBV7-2	CASSSDSSTDTQYF
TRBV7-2	CASSSGVGYEQYF
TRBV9	CASSFPPGLSNTEAFF
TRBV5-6	CASSLDTSYEQYF
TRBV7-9	CASSPSVTGYFDGNSPLHF
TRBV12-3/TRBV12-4	CASSLGTGETQYF
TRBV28	CASSGGNQPQHF